A selection of T cell receptor beta chains follows, all from one sample in a study of shared clonotypes between healthy human individuals. Libraries were prepared by immunoSEQ multiplex PCR; TCRdb keeps only in-frame clonotypes and omits some of them. The sample records approximately 2.3 million clones, approximately 95% being singletons. Material for sequencing was naive CD4+ T cells from PBMCs. The origin of the receptors is a man younger than 30 in good health. Some clones in this sample may be carry-over from other donors' samples. Each CDR3 is given with its conserved first and last residue. A D gene is named only where the DNA matches it firmly. Clone size is given for some rows only: seen once, a few or many times, or a class if the clone is expanded.

V	D	J	size	DNA	CDR3
TRBV9	TRBD1	TRBJ1-6	.	TGTGCCAGCAGCGTAGGAGGGACAGGAGAATCACCCCTCCACTTT	CASSVGGTGESPLHF
TRBV6-5	.	TRBJ1-1	.	TGTGCCAGCAGTTTGACATCGGGGAACACTGAAGCTTTCTTT	CASSLTSGNTEAFF
TRBV27	.	TRBJ1-3	once	TGTGCCAGCAGGCGACTCGGGTCATCTGGAAACACCATATATTTT	CASRRLGSSGNTIYF
TRBV19	.	TRBJ1-1	.	TGTGCCAGTAGTCCCGGCAGGGGTACTGAAGCTTTCTTT	CASSPGRGTEAFF
TRBV7-9	.	TRBJ2-7	.	TGTGCCAGCACTGGGGGGAAAGGCGAGCAGTACTTC	CASTGGKGEQYF
TRBV28	TRBD1	TRBJ2-7	.	TGTGCCAGCAGTGCCCCGGGACAGATTTACGAGCAGTACTTC	CASSAPGQIYEQYF
TRBV30	.	TRBJ1-1	.	TGTGCCTGCGATGAAGCTTTCTTT	CACDEAFF
TRBV9	TRBD2	TRBJ2-7	.	TGTGCCAGCAGCGTAGGAGGGAGGGAAGGCGAGCAGTACTTC	CASSVGGREGEQYF
TRBV27	TRBD1	TRBJ1-1	.	TGTGCCAGCAGTTTATCGCGGGGGACAGGGAACACTGAAGCTTTCTTT	CASSLSRGTGNTEAFF
TRBV18	TRBD1	TRBJ2-3	.	TGTGCCAGCTCACTCGGATCCCAGGGGGCCGGCACAGATACGCAGTATTTT	CASSLGSQGAGTDTQYF
TRBV7-9	.	TRBJ2-3	.	TGTGCCAGCAGCTTATTGGGACGGGCTAGCACAGATACGCAGTATTTT	CASSLLGRASTDTQYF
TRBV4-1	.	TRBJ2-7	.	TGCGCCAGCAGCCAAGATCCCCGCGAAACCTACGAGCAGTACTTC	CASSQDPRETYEQYF
TRBV11-2	.	TRBJ2-7	.	TGTGCCAGCAGCTTAAGTAGGGTCGAGCAGTACTTC	CASSLSRVEQYF
TRBV19	.	TRBJ1-5	.	TGTGCCAGTAGTATCAGCGGGGATAGCAATCAGCCCCAGCATTTT	CASSISGDSNQPQHF
TRBV6-1	.	TRBJ1-4	.	TGTGCCAGCGGGCCCCAGCTCACTAATGAAAAACTGTTTTTT	CASGPQLTNEKLFF
TRBV11-2	TRBD1	TRBJ2-5	.	TGTGCCAGCAGCTCGGGGACAGGGGCGTCCCAAGAGACCCAGTACTTC	CASSSGTGASQETQYF
TRBV5-6	TRBD1	TRBJ2-2	.	TGTGCCAGCAGCCGGGACAGGGGGCGGGACACCGGGGAGCTGTTTTTT	CASSRDRGRDTGELFF
TRBV5-4	TRBD2	TRBJ2-2	.	TGTGCCAGCAGCTCGGGACTAGCGGGATCGCGCAGCGGGGAGCTGTTTTTT	CASSSGLAGSRSGELFF
TRBV27	.	TRBJ2-1	.	TGTGCCAGCAGCTTGACAGTGCCCTACAATGAGCAGTTCTTC	CASSLTVPYNEQFF
TRBV7-8	TRBD1	TRBJ1-5	.	TGTGCCAGCAGCGTATTGGACAGGGTCAATCAGCCCCAGCATTTT	CASSVLDRVNQPQHF
TRBV2	TRBD2	TRBJ2-1	.	TGTGCCAGCAGTGCTAACCTAGCGGGAGAAGGTGAGCAGTTCTTC	CASSANLAGEGEQFF
TRBV10-3	TRBD1	TRBJ2-2	once	TGTGCCATCAGTGAGCTAGGGGGCGATACCGGGGAGCTGTTTTTT	CAISELGGDTGELFF
TRBV10-3	.	TRBJ2-7	.	TGTGCCATCAGTGGGGGTGGCGGGACGGTACCATCATTC	CAISGGGGTVPSF
TRBV5-1	.	TRBJ2-3	.	TGCGCCAGCAGCATCCTAGGGCTTTCAACAGATACGCAGTATTTT	CASSILGLSTDTQYF
TRBV7-8	.	TRBJ2-5	.	TGTGCCAGCAGCTCGCGGGGCGAGACCCAGTACTTC	CASSSRGETQYF
TRBV4-1	.	TRBJ2-1	.	TGCGCCAGCAGCCAAGTAAACAGGGTAGACAATGAGCAGTTCTTC	CASSQVNRVDNEQFF
TRBV19	TRBD2	TRBJ2-4	once	TGTGCCAGTAGTATAGGTCGTAGCGGGAATGCCAAAAACATTCAGTACTTC	CASSIGRSGNAKNIQYF
TRBV7-9	.	TRBJ1-5	.	TGTGCCAGCACCCGGGGGAATCAGCCCCAGCATTTT	CASTRGNQPQHF
TRBV28	TRBD2	TRBJ2-7	.	TGTGCCAGCAGTCCGCCACTGGCGGGAGCCAGAGAGCAGTACTTC	CASSPPLAGAREQYF
TRBV5-4	.	TRBJ1-1	few	TGTGCCAGCAGCTCCCCCGGGAGCACTGAAGCTTTCTTT	CASSSPGSTEAFF
TRBV7-9	TRBD2	TRBJ2-1	.	TGTGCCAGCAGCACACTAGCGGGGGCTTACAATGAGCAGTTCTTC	CASSTLAGAYNEQFF
TRBV27	TRBD1	TRBJ1-2	.	TGTGCCAGCAGACCACTGAGGGGGCGCGGGTGGGACTATGGCTACACCTTC	CASRPLRGRGWDYGYTF
TRBV6-5	.	TRBJ2-7	.	TGTGCCAGCAGTTCCACCACCCTGACAGGAACCTACGAGCAGTACTTC	CASSSTTLTGTYEQYF
TRBV5-1	.	TRBJ2-5	.	TGCGCCAGCAGCTTAGACAGCTACCAAGAGACCCAGTACTTC	CASSLDSYQETQYF
TRBV18	.	TRBJ2-2	.	TGTGCCAGCTCACCACCGGAGGGAAGCACCGGGGAGCTGTTTTTT	CASSPPEGSTGELFF
TRBV28	TRBD1	TRBJ1-4	.	TGTGCCAGCAGTTCTCGAGACAGGGAATGGGGAAAACTGTTTTTT	CASSSRDREWGKLFF
TRBV18	.	TRBJ2-1	.	TGTGCCAGCTCACCTCTAATGAGCGGGGAGCAGTTCTTC	CASSPLMSGEQFF
TRBV20-1	.	TRBJ1-2	.	TGCAGTGCCCTTGGGGTTGGCTACACCTTC	CSALGVGYTF
TRBV7-3	TRBD2	TRBJ2-3	.	TGTGCCAGCAGCTCGGACGGACTAGCGGGAGGGATAGATACGCAGTATTTT	CASSSDGLAGGIDTQYF
TRBV28	TRBD1	TRBJ2-5	.	TGTGCCAGCAGCCACAGGGACAGTCAAGAGACCCAGTACTTC	CASSHRDSQETQYF
TRBV27	.	TRBJ1-1	.	TGTGCCAGCAGTCCTAGGGGTGACACTGAAGCTTTCTTT	CASSPRGDTEAFF
TRBV28	.	TRBJ2-7	.	TGTGCCAGCAGCCGTACTTCCTACGAGCAGTACTTC	CASSRTSYEQYF
TRBV2	TRBD1	TRBJ2-6	.	TGTGCCAGCAGAACAGGGGTCTCTGGGGCCAACGTCCTGACTTTC	CASRTGVSGANVLTF
TRBV25-1	.	TRBJ2-2	.	TGTGCCAGCAGCGTAGCGTCTCGGGTCACCGGGGAGCTGTTTTTT	CASSVASRVTGELFF
TRBV9	.	TRBJ1-5	.	TGTGCCAGCAGCGTATGGGGGAACCAGCCCCAGCATTTT	CASSVWGNQPQHF
TRBV11-2	.	TRBJ2-1	.	TGTGCCAGCAGCATCCGGGAGTTAAATGAGCAGTTCTTC	CASSIRELNEQFF
TRBV11-2	TRBD1	TRBJ2-1	.	TGTGCCAGCCGGGGGACAGGGGGCAATGAGCAGTTCTTC	CASRGTGGNEQFF
TRBV10-3	.	TRBJ1-1	.	TGTGCCATCAGGGGGGACGCGAACACTGAAGCTTTCTTT	CAIRGDANTEAFF
TRBV7-9	TRBD2	TRBJ2-3	.	TGTGCCAGCAGCGCCGCAGGGGGACTAGCGGAGACCTCAGATACGCAGTATTTT	CASSAAGGLAETSDTQYF
TRBV19	.	TRBJ1-2	.	TGTGCCAGTAGTACGGACCCCATTAGCGGCTACACCTTC	CASSTDPISGYTF
TRBV4-3	TRBD1	TRBJ2-7	.	TGCGCCAGCAGCCAAGGACTGGAGGACAGGGGTTTTTACGAGCAGTACTTC	CASSQGLEDRGFYEQYF
TRBV11-3	.	TRBJ2-2	.	TGTGCCAGCAGCTTAGACGGGAGTGGTTCCACCGGGGAGCTGTTTTTT	CASSLDGSGSTGELFF